This TCR beta chain appears in the sequencing data of a study of cytomegalovirus exposure and HLA in healthy donors. Both 60 Vbeta primers and 13 Jbeta primers went into the PCR. Method: immunoSEQ multiplex PCR; TCRdb's copy keeps in-frame clones and lacks some. Here the sample spans roughly 130,000 clones, approximately 83% being singletons. Whole-study results and caveats: There were around 160 TCR beta chains listed as cytomegalovirus-associated.

On this clone itself: Its antigen is unidentified.

There are 13 residues in the CDR3. Trimming took 4 bases from V and 3 from J, leaving 9 bases between them. The V gene's germline CDR1 is MNHEY and CDR2 SMNVEV (reference sequence). The sequence was collected from a girl aged 2 to 10 in good health and CMV-seronegative. The sequenced material came from PBMCs. J is TRBJ1-2 and V is TRBV27, with D possibly TRBD1 on 5 matching bases. CDR3 region: CASSSGLYYGYTF. CDR3 nucleotides: TGTGCCAGCAGTTCAGGGCTCTACTATGGCTACACCTTC.